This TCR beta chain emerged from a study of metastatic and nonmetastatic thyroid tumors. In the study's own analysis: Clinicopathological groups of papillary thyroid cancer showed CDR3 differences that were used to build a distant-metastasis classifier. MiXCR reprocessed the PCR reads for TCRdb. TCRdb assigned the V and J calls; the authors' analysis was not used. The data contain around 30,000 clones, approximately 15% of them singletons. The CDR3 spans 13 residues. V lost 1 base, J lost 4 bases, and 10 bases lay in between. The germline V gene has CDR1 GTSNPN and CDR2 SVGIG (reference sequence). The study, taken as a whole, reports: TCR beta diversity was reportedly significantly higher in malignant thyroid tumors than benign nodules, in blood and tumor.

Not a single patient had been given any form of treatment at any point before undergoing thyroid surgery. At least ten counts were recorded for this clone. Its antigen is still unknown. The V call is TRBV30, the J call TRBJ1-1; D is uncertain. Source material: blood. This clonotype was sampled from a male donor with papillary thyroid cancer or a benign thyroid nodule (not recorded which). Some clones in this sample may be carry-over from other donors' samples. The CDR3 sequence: CAWSALAGTEAFF. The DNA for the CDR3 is TGTGCCTGGAGTGCGCTAGCGGGCACTGAAGCTTTCTTT.